This T cell receptor (beta chain) derives from a study of CD8 T cells in ankylosing spondylitis. The study, taken as a whole, reports: Previously reported in reactive arthritis synovial fluid and blood were some of the motif variants. For ankylosing spondylitis blood, a TCR beta motif of about eight highly homologous variants appeared characteristic. It was reported that disease-linked clones were significantly enriched in matched ankylosing spondylitis synovial fluid. Disease-linked clones were found to be CD8+ and relatively rare in peripheral blood.

This clonotype has ten or more counts. Its antigen is undetermined. Looked up from germline, CDR1 is SNHLY and CDR2 is FYNNEI. V was cut by 7 bases and J by 8 bases, with 8 bases left in between. The CDR3 has 10 residues. MiXCR was run by TCRdb on the 5' RACE reads, yielding one entry per CDR3 protein. The table records 150,000 to 200,000 distinct CDR3 sequences, 9.8% of them present only once. The sequenced sample consisted of blood, either unsorted or a sorted T cell fraction (not recorded which). This sequence originates from a female donor with ankylosing spondylitis or in good health (not recorded which). This chain connects TRBV2 to TRBJ1-1; no reliable D call. CDR3 sequence reads: CASNTVEAFF. CDR3 nucleotides: TGTGCCAGCAATACGGTGGAAGCTTTCTTT.